This TCR beta chain was captured in a study of T cell responses to AZD1222 COVID-19 vaccine. This clone was counted a single time. The CDR3 sequence is 15 residues long. With 3 bases clipped from V and 6 bases from J, the junction kept 10 bases outside the gene matches. In germline, CDR1 is SEHNR, CDR2 FQNEAQ (reference sequence). The data were produced by immunoSEQ multiplex PCR, yet TCRdb's version contains in-frame clones alone and is incomplete. Of more than 150,000 clones listed, around 90% are singletons. This clonotype was obtained from an adult in good health. V usage is TRBV7-9 and J usage is TRBJ1-2; TRBD1 matches 7 bases. This specimen was peripheral blood, taken on day 0 of AZD1222 vaccination. The CDR3 DNA follows: TGTGCCAGCAGCTTGAATGCAGGGGACAGCCATGGCTACACCTTC. It codes for CASSLNAGDSHGYTF.